This T cell receptor beta chain is drawn from a study of T-cell memory formation after mild COVID-19. Points from the study as a whole: From day 15 to 85, contracting clones were balanced between CD4 and CD8, whereas later expanders leaned toward CD4+.

Each CDR3 protein gets one entry after TCRdb re-called the 5' RACE reads with MiXCR. This sample carries a few hundred thousand distinct CDR3 sequences, approximately 16% of them seen once, and the ten largest clones take under 25%. A note on this clonotype: Its antigen is undetermined.

The sample was PBMCs or a T cell subset sorted from them (not recorded which). This receptor was identified in a man younger than 35 who had mild COVID-19 (a few samples of this study predate the infection). Cell type and time point are not known.

The CDR3 region has the DNA TGTGCCAGCAGCCCTGGGAGCGTAGAGCAGTTCTTC. Translated: CASSPGSVEQFF. This chain links TRBV9 with TRBJ2-1; tentatively, D is TRBD2 (5 bases). There are 12 residues in the CDR3. V was shortened by 4 bases and J by 10 bases, with 12 bases between the two germline ends. The V gene's germline CDR1 is SGDLS and CDR2 YYNGEE.